A single sample is the source of the 7 T cell receptor beta chains below, sequenced in a study of cytomegalovirus exposure and HLA in healthy donors. The PCR had 60 Vbeta and 13 Jbeta primers. Measured with immunoSEQ multiplex PCR; TCRdb has only the in-frame clones, and not every one. The repertoire includes fewer than 200,000 clones, roughly 79% of them detected once, and less than 15% sits in the top ten. Sequencing used PBMCs. The receptor set was obtained from a woman between 45 and 65 years old in good health and CMV-seronegative.

This chain connects TRBV2 to TRBJ1-6, with unresolved D. This CDR3 has 15 amino acids. Between the trimmed V and J ends, which lost 6 bases and 4 bases, there was a span of 13 bases. Germline CDR1 and CDR2: SNHLY and FYNNEI. In nucleotides, the CDR3 is TGTGCCAGCAGCACACGCTTCCCGTATAATTCACCCCTCCACTTT. This codes for CASSTRFPYNSPLHF.

V gene TRBV28 combines with J gene TRBJ1-5; D gene ambiguous. From germline, CDR1 is MDHEN and CDR2 SYDVKM. V shed 2 bases and J shed 5 bases, with 7 bases lying between them. The CDR3 spans 13 residues. The CDR3 sequence: CASSLRGYQPQHF. CDR3 coding DNA: TGTGCCAGCAGTTTACGGGGTTATCAGCCCCAGCATTTT.

The genes are TRBV6-5 and TRBJ1-6; no firm D call. Looked up from germline, CDR1 is MNHEY and CDR2 is SVGAGI. V gave up 5 bases and J gave up 7 bases, with 12 bases separating them. The CDR3 length is 14 residues. The CDR3 here is CASSRPQRNSPLHF. The CDR3 bases are TGTGCCAGCAGTCGTCCACAGAGAAATTCACCCCTCCACTTT.

This rearrangement joins TRBV19 to TRBJ1-4; TRBD1 agrees at 8 bases. CDR1 and CDR2 (germline): LNHDA, SQIVND (reference sequence). There are 16 residues in the CDR3. Germline trimming cut 1 base from V and 7 bases from J; bases unmatched to any gene: 8. As DNA, the CDR3 is TGTGCCAGTAGTATAGGGGCAGGGGGCGCATCTGAAAAACTGTTTTTT. This translates into CASSIGAGGASEKLFF.

V is TRBV25-1 and J is TRBJ1-6, with D perhaps matching TRBD1 (6 bases). The CDR3 consists of 16 residues. The V end lost 3 bases, the J end lost 5 bases, and 14 bases lay between the germline ends. Germline CDR1 MGHDK, CDR2 SYGVNS. This CDR3 reads CASSDSLTGNNSPLHF. CDR3 bases: TGTGCCAGCAGTGACTCCCTTACAGGGAATAATTCACCCCTCCACTTT.

The chain is built from TRBV2 and TRBJ2-7; TRBD2 matches at 9 bases. This CDR3 has 13 amino acids. The V and J ends lost 9 bases and 3 bases, in that order; junction bases with no gene match: 6. Germline-derived CDR1 and CDR2 are SNHLY and FYNNEI. CDR3 amino acids: CASQTSGGYEQYF. The DNA of the CDR3 is TGTGCCAGTCAGACTAGCGGAGGCTACGAGCAGTACTTC.

This clone was seen a handful of times. The chain's CDR3 is CASSPLGGTMNTEAFF. The CDR3 DNA sequence: TGTGCCAGCTCACCTCTAGGGGGTACCATGAACACTGAAGCTTTCTTT. The chain couples TRBV18 to TRBJ1-1; D is perhaps TRBD1 (6 bases). Between the trimmed V and J ends, which lost 3 bases and 0 bases, there was a span of 14 bases. The CDR3 runs 16 residues. Germline lookup yields CDR1 KGHSH and CDR2 LQKENI.